This passage covers 21 T cell receptor beta chains from one sample sequenced in a study of OX40 agonist ivuxolimab in advanced cancers. TCRdb's table, derived via immunoSEQ multiplex PCR, lists solely in-frame clones and lacks some. The repertoire holds some 40,000 clones, with about 80% as singletons. The specimen was CD4+ or CD8+ T cells sorted from blood, collected in a trial of the OX40 agonist ivuxolimab. The receptors come from an adult with an advanced solid tumor such as melanoma, head and neck, liver or kidney cancer.

This clone has a handful of counts. The rearrangement links TRBV18 to TRBJ2-1, with 9 bases aligning to TRBD2. V was clipped by 5 bases and J by 3 bases; unmatched bases: 5. CDR1 and CDR2 from the germline V gene are KGHSH and LQKENI. This CDR3 has 15 amino acids. CDR3 sequence: CASSTRTSDYNEQFF. CDR3 nucleotide sequence: TGTGCCAGCTCAACCCGGACTAGCGACTACAATGAGCAGTTCTTC.

The chain recombines TRBV4-2 with TRBJ2-3; 9 nucleotides agree with TRBD1. The CDR3 is 16 residues long. V lost 4 bases, J lost 3 bases, and 8 bases stayed unmatched. CDR1 and CDR2 from the germline V gene are LGHNA and YNFKEQ. CDR3 region: CASSLTGGGRTDTQYF. Written as DNA, the CDR3 is TGTGCCAGCAGCCTAACAGGGGGCGGTAGGACAGATACGCAGTATTTT.

This sequence joins TRBV15 and TRBJ2-1, with D maybe TRBD2 (7 bases). The CDR3 totals 16 residues. V was cut by 3 bases and J by 5 bases, with 17 bases left in between. Germline-derived CDR1 and CDR2 are LNHNV and YYDKDF (reference sequence). This CDR3 reads CATSRSRGAPHNEQFF. The CDR3 DNA follows: TGTGCCACCAGCAGGTCTCGGGGGGCGCCACACAATGAGCAGTTCTTC.

This sequence joins TRBV7-9 and TRBJ2-3; D is perhaps TRBD2 (6 bases). Per germline, CDR1 SEHNR and CDR2 FQNEAQ (reference sequence). Deletions cut 4 bases from V and 2 bases from J, with 13 bases between. The CDR3 extends over 15 amino acids. The CDR3 loop reads CASSSDYSLTDTQYF. DNA for the CDR3: TGTGCCAGCAGCTCGGACTATTCGCTCACAGATACGCAGTATTTT.

This chain uses TRBV30 with TRBJ1-6, with D uncertain. Trimming took off 8 bases at V and 0 bases at J, with 11 bases between the two ends. The CDR3 sequence is 14 residues long. Germline assignment: CDR1 GTSNPN and CDR2 SVGIG (reference sequence). CDR3: CAIDPSSYNSPLHF. CDR3 DNA: TGTGCCATTGATCCGAGCTCCTATAATTCACCCCTCCACTTT. Complete variable domain (other parts from reference TRBV30 and TRBJ1-6): SQTIHQWPATLVQPVGSPLSLECTVEGTSNPNLYWYRQAAGRGLQLLFYSVGIGQISSEVPQNLSASRPQDRQFILSSKKLLLSDSGFYLCAIDPSSYNSPLHFGNGTRLTVT.

V gene TRBV28 combines with J gene TRBJ1-4; 7 bases line up with TRBD1. V shed 6 bases and J 10 bases; nucleotides not matched to a gene: 11. Germline CDR1 is MDHEN and CDR2 is SYDVKM. The CDR3 covers 14 residues. For the CDR3, the DNA is TGTGCCAGCAGCCGAGACAGGGTTTCTGGAAAACTGTTTTTT. Translating it yields CASSRDRVSGKLFF.

This clone occurred a few times. CDR3 loop: CASSVNRGVYTF. The CDR3 DNA is TGTGCCAGCAGTGTAAACAGGGGGGTCTACACCTTC. The chain is built from TRBV2 and TRBJ1-2; 8 bases line up with TRBD1. This CDR3 has 12 amino acids. Losses at the gene ends were 4 bases for V and 10 bases for J; bases not matched to a gene: 5. Looked up from germline, CDR1 is SNHLY and CDR2 is FYNNEI.

The rearrangement links TRBV9 to TRBJ2-1; D gene unclear. This CDR3 has 14 residues. The germline V gene encodes CDR1 SGDLS and CDR2 YYNGEE. Trimming cost V 5 bases and J 0 bases, with 9 bases left between them. This CDR3 is CASRLSSSYNEQFF. In DNA, the CDR3 is TGTGCCAGCAGGCTTTCTAGCTCCTACAATGAGCAGTTCTTC.

This chain connects TRBV7-9 to TRBJ2-5, with 9 bases that match TRBD2. Germline CDR1 reads SEHNR; CDR2 reads FQNEAQ (reference sequence). Trimming cost V 7 bases and J 11 bases; bases outside gene matches: 17. This CDR3 is built from 15 residues. The CDR3 nucleotides read TGTGCCAGCACCCCGCAGAAGCTAGCGGGAAAGGAGCAGTACTTC. It encodes CASTPQKLAGKEQYF.

CDR3 nucleotides: TGTGCCAGCAGCTTGGATACCAACTATGGCTACACCTTC. It is translated as CASSLDTNYGYTF. The rearrangement uses TRBV5-5 and TRBJ1-2; D gene uncertain. V gave up 0 bases and J gave up 2 bases, with 5 bases separating them. The CDR3 sequence is 13 residues long. From germline, CDR1 is SGHKS and CDR2 YYEKEE (reference sequence).

In its sample, this clone was seen once. The chain links TRBV18 to TRBJ2-1; either TRBD1 or TRBD2 may fit D (6 bases each). CDR1 and CDR2 from the germline V gene are KGHSH and LQKENI. The V gene lost 0 bases and the J gene lost 13 bases, with 19 bases spanning the gap. CDR3 length equals 15 residues. The CDR3, as DNA: TGTGCCAGCTCACCACCGGGGGGCCCCGGGGAAAGTCAGTTCTTC. Translation: CASSPPGGPGESQFF.

This clone is a singleton in its sample. The rearrangement links TRBV11-2 to TRBJ2-5, with 9 bases lining up with TRBD2. The length of the CDR3 is 14 residues. Germline V CDR1 and CDR2: SGHAT, FQNNGV. V trimming: 3 bases; J trimming: 5 bases; junction bases outside the gene matches: 4. Here the CDR3 reads CASSFGSGRETQYF. Written as DNA, the CDR3 is TGTGCCAGCAGCTTTGGAAGCGGGAGGGAGACCCAGTACTTC. The entire variable domain, with the rest obtained from reference TRBV11-2 and TRBJ2-5, is as follows: EAGVAQSPRYKIIEKRQSVAFWCNPISGHATLYWYQQILGQGPKLLIQFQNNGVVDDSQLPKDRFSAERLKGVDSTLKIQPAKLEDSAVYLCASSFGSGRETQYFGPGTRLLVL.

The J gene is TRBJ2-5, the V gene TRBV19, with D uncertain. The J call is doubtful: the DNA matches TRBJ2-7 better. Germline V gene data show CDR1 as LNHDA and CDR2 as SQIVND (reference sequence). The CDR3 is 14 amino acids. The CDR3 reads CASKLKPSSYEQYF. CDR3 coding DNA: TGTGCCAGTAAGCTGAAACCGAGCTCCTACGAGCAGTACTTC.

The rearrangement joins TRBV27 to TRBJ2-3; D may be TRBD1 (6 bases). Germline loops: CDR1 MNHEY, CDR2 SMNVEV (reference sequence). The CDR3 has 14 residues. V dropped 0 bases and J dropped 6 bases, with 10 bases sitting between them. The CDR3 loop reads CASSLSQGEDTQYF. The CDR3 DNA reads TGTGCCAGCAGTTTATCACAGGGAGAGGATACGCAGTATTTT.

This chain uses TRBV9 with TRBJ2-7; 10 positions agree with TRBD1. Germline V CDR1 and CDR2: SGDLS, YYNGEE. Trimming at V came to 0 bases and at J to 7 bases, leaving 4 bases not matched to a gene. The CDR3 is made up of 14 amino acids. The DNA for the CDR3 is TGTGCCAGCAGCGTAGGACAGGGGGCGGGGGAGCAGTACTTC. It translates to CASSVGQGAGEQYF. The entire variable domain, with the rest obtained from reference TRBV9 and TRBJ2-7, is as follows: DSGVTQTPKHLITATGQRVTLRCSPRSGDLSVYWYQQSLDQGLQFLIQYYNGEERAKGNILERFSAQQFPDLHSELNLSSLELGDSALYFCASSVGQGAGEQYFGPGTRLTVT.

V is TRBV9 and J is TRBJ2-2, with 7 bases matching TRBD1. Germline V gives CDR1 SGDLS, CDR2 YYNGEE. This CDR3 comprises 15 residues. With V trimmed by 3 bases and J by 1 base, 3 bases remained unmatched. DNA for the CDR3: TGTGCCAGCAGCGGACAGGGACAGAACACCGGGGAGCTGTTTTTT. Residues: CASSGQGQNTGELFF.

V gene TRBV9 combines with J gene TRBJ1-3, with D uncertain. The CDR3 has 15 residues. CDR1 SGDLS and CDR2 YYNGEE come from the germline V gene. V lost 0 bases, J lost 0 bases, and 7 bases lay in between. CDR3 nucleotides: TGTGCCAGCAGCGTAGGAACGGACTCTGGAAACACCATATATTTT. This gives the protein CASSVGTDSGNTIYF.

The chain links TRBV11-2 to TRBJ2-3; D unresolved. Trimming took off 2 bases at V and 2 bases at J, with 8 bases between the two ends. Germline values: CDR1 SGHAT, CDR2 FQNNGV. The CDR3 sequence is 14 residues long. CDR3 sequence: CASSLNGFTDTQYF. CDR3 DNA: TGTGCCAGCAGCTTAAACGGATTCACAGATACGCAGTATTTT.

The rearrangement uses TRBV5-6 and TRBJ2-3; 9 bases match TRBD1. This CDR3 region has 18 residues. After removal of 0 bases from V and 4 bases from J, the junction contained 12 bases not matched to a gene. In germline, CDR1 is SGHDT, CDR2 YYEEEE. CDR3 sequence: CASSLAPRGQGRADTQYF. CDR3 nucleotide sequence: TGTGCCAGCAGCTTGGCCCCGCGCGGACAGGGGCGTGCAGATACGCAGTATTTT.

This chain links TRBV28 with TRBJ2-7; 7 bases are shared with TRBD1. CDR3 length equals 16 residues. Germline trimming cut 3 bases from V and 3 bases from J; bases unmatched to any gene: 11. Germline CDR1 and CDR2: MDHEN and SYDVKM. CDR3 amino acids: CASSFSYRGQSYEQYF. The CDR3, as DNA: TGTGCCAGCAGTTTTTCCTACCGGGGACAGAGCTACGAGCAGTACTTC.

The chain employs TRBV7-3 and TRBJ2-5; D could derive from TRBD1 or TRBD2 (5 bases each). Trimming removed 0 bases at V and 5 bases at J, with 10 bases between. The CDR3 is made up of 14 amino acids. Per the germline V gene, CDR1 is SGHTA and CDR2 is FQGTGA. The CDR3 protein is CASSLTGAHETQYF. CDR3 DNA: TGTGCCAGCAGCTTAACCGGGGCCCACGAGACCCAGTACTTC. The full variable domain, completed using reference TRBV7-3 and TRBJ2-5, is GAGVSQTPSNKVTEKGKYVELRCDPISGHTALYWYRQSLGQGPEFLIYFQGTGAADDSGLPNDRFFAVRPEGSVSTLKIQRTERGDSAVYLCASSLTGAHETQYFGPGTRLLVL.